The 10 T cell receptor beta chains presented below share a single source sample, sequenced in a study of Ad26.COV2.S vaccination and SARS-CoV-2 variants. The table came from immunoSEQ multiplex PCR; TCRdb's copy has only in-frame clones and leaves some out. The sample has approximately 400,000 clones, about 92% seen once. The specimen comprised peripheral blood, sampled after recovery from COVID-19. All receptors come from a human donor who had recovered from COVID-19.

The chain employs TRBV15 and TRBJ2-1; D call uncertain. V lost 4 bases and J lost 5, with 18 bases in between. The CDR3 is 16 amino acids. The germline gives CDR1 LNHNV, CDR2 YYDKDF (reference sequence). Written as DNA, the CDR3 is TGTGCCACCAGCACCACCGTGGGCCCGGATCACAATGAGCAGTTCTTC. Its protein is CATSTTVGPDHNEQFF.

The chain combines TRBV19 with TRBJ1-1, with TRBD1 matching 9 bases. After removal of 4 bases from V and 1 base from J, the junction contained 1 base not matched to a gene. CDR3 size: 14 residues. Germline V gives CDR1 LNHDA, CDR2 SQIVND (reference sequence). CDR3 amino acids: CASSKQGANTEAFF. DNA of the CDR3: TGTGCCAGTAGTAAACAGGGGGCGAACACTGAAGCTTTCTTT.

CDR3 nucleotides: TGTGCCAGCAGCCCGGGCGGGTTTTATAGCAATCAGCCCCAGCATTTT. Protein sequence: CASSPGGFYSNQPQHF. The gene calls are TRBV7-8 and TRBJ1-5; D is uncertain. V dropped 5 bases and J dropped 0 bases, with 14 bases sitting between them. CDR3 length: 16 amino acids. Germline CDR1 and CDR2: SGHVS and FQNEAQ. Complete variable domain (other parts from reference TRBV7-8 and TRBJ1-5): GAGVSQSPRYKVAKRGQDVALRCDPISGHVSLFWYQQALGQGPEFLTYFQNEAQLDKSGLPSDRFFAERPEGSVSTLKIQRTQQEDSAVYLCASSPGGFYSNQPQHFGDGTRLSIL.

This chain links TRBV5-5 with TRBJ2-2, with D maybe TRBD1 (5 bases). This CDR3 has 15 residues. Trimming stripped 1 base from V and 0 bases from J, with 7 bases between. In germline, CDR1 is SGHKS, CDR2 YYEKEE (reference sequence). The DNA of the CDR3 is TGTGCCAGCAGCTTGTACAGGTCGAACACCGGGGAGCTGTTTTTT. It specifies CASSLYRSNTGELFF.

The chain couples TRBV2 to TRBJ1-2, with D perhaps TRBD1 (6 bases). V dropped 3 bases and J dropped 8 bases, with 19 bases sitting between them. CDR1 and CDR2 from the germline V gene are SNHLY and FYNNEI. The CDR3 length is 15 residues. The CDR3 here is CASSDPGGAVGGYTF. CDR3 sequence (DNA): TGTGCCAGCAGTGACCCCGGGGGCGCGGTGGGGGGCTACACCTTC. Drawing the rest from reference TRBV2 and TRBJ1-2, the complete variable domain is EPEVTQTPSHQVTQMGQEVILRCVPISNHLYFYWYRQILGQKVEFLVSFYNNEISEKSEIFDDQFSVERPDGSNFTLKIRSTKLEDSAMYFCASSDPGGAVGGYTFGSGTRLTVV.

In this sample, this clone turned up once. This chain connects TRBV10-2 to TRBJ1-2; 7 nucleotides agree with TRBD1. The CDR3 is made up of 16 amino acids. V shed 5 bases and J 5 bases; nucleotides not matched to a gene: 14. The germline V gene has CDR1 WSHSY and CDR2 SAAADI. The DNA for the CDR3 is TGCGCCAGCAGTCCCCCCGGACAGGAGCGCCTATATGGCTACACCTTC. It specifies CASSPPGQERLYGYTF.

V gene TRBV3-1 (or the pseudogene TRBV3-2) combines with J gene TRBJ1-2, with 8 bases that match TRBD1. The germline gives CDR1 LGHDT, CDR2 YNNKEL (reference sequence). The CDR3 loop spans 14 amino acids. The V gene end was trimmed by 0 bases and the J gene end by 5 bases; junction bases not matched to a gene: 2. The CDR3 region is CASSQDNRGYGYTF. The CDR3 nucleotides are TGTGCCAGCAGCCAAGACAACAGGGGGTATGGCTACACCTTC.

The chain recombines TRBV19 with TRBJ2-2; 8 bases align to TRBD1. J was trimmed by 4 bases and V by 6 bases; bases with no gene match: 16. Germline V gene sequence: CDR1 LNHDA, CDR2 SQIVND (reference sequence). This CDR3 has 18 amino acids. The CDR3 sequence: CASSRQGTGPRGTGELFF. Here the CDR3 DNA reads TGTGCCAGTAGCAGACAGGGGACGGGTCCCCGGGGCACCGGGGAGCTGTTTTTT.

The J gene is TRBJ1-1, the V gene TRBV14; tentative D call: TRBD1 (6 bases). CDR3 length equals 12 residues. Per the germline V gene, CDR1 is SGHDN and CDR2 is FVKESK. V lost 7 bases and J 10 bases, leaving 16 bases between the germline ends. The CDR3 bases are TGTGCCAGCAACAAGGGGGGCGCGGGAGCTTTCTTT. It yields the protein CASNKGGAGAFF.

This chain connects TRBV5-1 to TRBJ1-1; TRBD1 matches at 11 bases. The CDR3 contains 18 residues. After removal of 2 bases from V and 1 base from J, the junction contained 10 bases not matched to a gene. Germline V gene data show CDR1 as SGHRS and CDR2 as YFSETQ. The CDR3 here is CASSFPTDRGPGNTEAFF. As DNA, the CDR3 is TGCGCCAGCAGCTTTCCCACGGACAGGGGGCCGGGGAACACTGAAGCTTTCTTT. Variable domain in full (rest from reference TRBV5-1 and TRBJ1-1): KAGVTQTPRYLIKTRGQQVTLSCSPISGHRSVSWYQQTPGQGLQFLFEYFSETQRNKGNFPGRFSGRQFSNSRSEMNVSTLELGDSALYLCASSFPTDRGPGNTEAFFGQGTRLTVV.